This T cell receptor (beta chain) derives from a study of T cell repertoires in cytomegalovirus infection. Study context: Selected CMV epitopes included recently identified HLA-C-restricted ones as well as well-studied HLA-B-restricted ones. Public signatures in TCR beta pointed to CMV infection and matching HLA type. Study results and limitations: The ex vivo response was dominated by HLA-C-restricted CMV-specific TCR beta clonotypes. Carriers of CMV and the relevant HLA type were discriminated by public TCR beta frequency.

This CDR3 is built from 13 residues. Trimming shortened V by 3 bases and J by 0 bases, and 6 bases separated the two germline ends. CDR1 SNHLY and CDR2 FYNNEI come from the germline V gene. TCRdb re-called the reads through MiXCR, storing one row per CDR3 protein. The sample records roughly 990,000 distinct CDR3 sequences, around 32% being singletons. Worth noting for this clonotype: Its cognate antigen is unknown.

This clonotype was sampled from a human donor in good health (CMV status not recorded). Some clones in this sample may be carry-over from other donors' samples. The sample in question was cultured CD8+ T cells from PBMCs, obtained from culture after CMV antigen stimulation. V is TRBV2 and J is TRBJ2-7; D unresolved. The DNA of the CDR3 is TGTGCCAGCAGTGACAACAGCTCCTACGAGCAGTACTTC. It codes for CASSDNSSYEQYF.